Below, 26 T cell receptor beta chains from the same sample are listed, as sequenced in a study of Ad26.COV2.S vaccination and SARS-CoV-2 variants. This sample's treatment: roughly 19 received Ad26.COV2.S at low or high dose, single or two shots; about 5 received placebo; per-sample allocation not given. The samples were gathered on day 63 after the first injection of vaccine or placebo. Profiled with immunoSEQ multiplex PCR; TCRdb holds only in-frame clones, not every one. The repertoire holds roughly 320,000 clones, with around 90% as singletons. This material consisted of peripheral blood, taken in a trial of Ad26.COV2.S vaccine versus placebo. The receptors here all came from a person between 18 and 60 years old who received the Ad26.COV2.S COVID-19 vaccine or a placebo.

J is TRBJ2-1 and V is TRBV5-4; 7 positions match TRBD2. The CDR3 runs 13 residues. V was pared by 4 bases and J by 5 bases, with 3 bases of the junction left unmatched. The germline CDR1 and CDR2 sequences are SGHNT and YYREEE (reference sequence). The CDR3 bases are TGTGCCAGCAGCCCGCGGGGGAACAATGAGCAGTTCTTC. It translates to CASSPRGNNEQFF.

The rearrangement joins TRBV27 to TRBJ2-1; TRBD2 matches at 7 bases. V shed 2 bases and J 8 bases; nucleotides not matched to a gene: 0. Germline CDR1 and CDR2: MNHEY and SMNVEV (reference sequence). This CDR3 is 12 amino acids long. The CDR3 sequence is CASSLAGDEQFF. The CDR3 DNA sequence: TGTGCCAGCAGTTTAGCGGGGGATGAGCAGTTCTTC.

The rearrangement links TRBV7-2 to TRBJ2-1; the D gene is possibly TRBD1 (6 bases). Germline V gene sequence: CDR1 SGHTA, CDR2 FQGNSA. This CDR3 comprises 13 residues. V shed 5 bases and J shed 8 bases, with 13 bases lying between them. CDR3 amino acids: CASSIDRYDEQFF. The CDR3 DNA follows: TGTGCCAGCAGCATCGACAGGTATGATGAGCAGTTCTTC.

V is TRBV4-3 and J is TRBJ2-2; 8 bases map to TRBD2. Germline lookup yields CDR1 LGHNA and CDR2 YSLEER. The CDR3 contains 18 residues. The V segment lost 0 bases and the J segment 0 bases; nucleotides outside the gene matches: 6. CDR3 protein: CASSQEFGGDPNTGELFF. In nucleotides, the CDR3 is TGCGCCAGCAGCCAAGAATTCGGGGGGGATCCGAACACCGGGGAGCTGTTTTTT.

V usage is TRBV2 and J usage is TRBJ2-2; D not certain. V shed 7 bases and J shed 4 bases, with 13 bases lying between them. The CDR3 has 14 amino acids. Germline V gene sequence: CDR1 SNHLY, CDR2 FYNNEI. CDR3 DNA sequence: TGTGCCAGCAACAGACAAGCAAGCACCGGGGAGCTGTTTTTT. It specifies CASNRQASTGELFF.

The gene calls are TRBV7-9 and TRBJ1-1, with D unclear. This CDR3 region has 15 residues. With 5 bases removed from V and 4 bases from J, the gap between germline ends came to 17 bases. The germline gives CDR1 SEHNR, CDR2 FQNEAQ (reference sequence). The chain's CDR3 is CASSTRFSEVTEAFF. Here the CDR3 DNA reads TGTGCCAGCAGCACTCGATTCTCCGAAGTCACTGAAGCTTTCTTT.

The V and J genes are TRBV6-5 and TRBJ1-2; D call uncertain. The germline CDR1 and CDR2 sequences are MNHEY and SVGAGI. Trimming removed 6 bases from V and 0 bases from J, with 8 bases in between. The CDR3 has 13 residues. The CDR3 sequence is CASRGLSNYGYTF. The DNA for the CDR3 is TGTGCCAGCAGAGGGCTATCTAACTATGGCTACACCTTC.

CDR3 nucleotides: TGTGCCAGCTCATCAGTGGCCGGGAACCGAAGATATGGCTACACCTTC. Translating gives CASSSVAGNRRYGYTF. This sequence joins TRBV18 and TRBJ1-2; D ambiguous. CDR1 is KGHSH and CDR2 is LQKENI in the germline V gene. The CDR3 totals 16 residues. Trimming left V 5 bases short and J 5 bases short, with 21 bases between.

The CDR3 spells CATQLGGSGGRDTEAFF. CDR3 sequence (DNA): TGTGCCACCCAGTTGGGGGGAAGCGGGGGTAGGGACACTGAAGCTTTCTTT. The chain carries TRBV4-2 and TRBJ1-1, with a weak D call TRBD1 (5 bases). Germline CDR1 and CDR2: LGHNA and YNFKEQ. This CDR3 has 17 residues. Trimming cost V 10 bases and J 3 bases, with 27 bases left between them.

V gene TRBV12-5 combines with J gene TRBJ1-4, with TRBD1 matching over 10 bases. Germline loops: CDR1 LGHNT, CDR2 FRNRAP. V lost 6 bases to trimming and J lost 5 bases; unmatched junction nucleotides: 3. This CDR3 has 14 residues. The CDR3 coding sequence is TGTGCTAGTGGGCCGGGACAGGGGAATGAAAAACTGTTTTTT. Translating gives CASGPGQGNEKLFF.

The CDR3 nucleotides read TGTGCCAGCAGTTCATTCCGGGACTCGACGAACACCGGGGAGCTGTTTTTT. It is translated as CASSSFRDSTNTGELFF. The gene calls are TRBV6-7 and TRBJ2-2, with D possibly matching TRBD2 (6 bases). TRBV6-7 is reported as an ORF; its role is uncertain. The CDR3 contains 17 residues. The ends were cut back, 4 bases at V and 0 bases at J, with 15 bases in the middle.

V and J are TRBV7-9 and TRBJ2-1, with 11 bases matching TRBD2. In germline, CDR1 is SEHNR, CDR2 FQNEAQ (reference sequence). V gave up 5 bases and J gave up 3 bases; unmatched junction bases: 6. The CDR3 sequence is 16 residues long. The CDR3 coding sequence is TGTGCCAGCAGCACCAGACTAGCGGGGATCTACAATGAGCAGTTCTTC. Translating gives CASSTRLAGIYNEQFF.

In regard to this clone: Additional DNA sequences in this sample encode the identical CDR3. This chain uses TRBV13 with TRBJ1-3; no clear D gene. The CDR3 loop spans 12 amino acids. The germline V gene has CDR1 PRHDT and CDR2 FYEKMQ (reference sequence). V gave up 0 bases and J gave up 3 bases, with 0 bases separating them. CDR3 region: CASSLGGNTIYF. CDR3 DNA sequence: TGTGCCAGCAGCTTAGGTGGAAACACCATATATTTT.

The chain carries TRBV5-1 and TRBJ2-1; the match to TRBD2 covers 14 bases. The germline V gene has CDR1 SGHRS and CDR2 YFSETQ. The V gene end was trimmed by 4 bases and the J gene end by 3 bases; junction bases not matched to a gene: 6. The CDR3 loop spans 17 amino acids. The CDR3 nucleotides read TGCGCCAGCAGCCGGACTAGCGGGGGGCAGAACTACAATGAGCAGTTCTTC. It codes for CASSRTSGGQNYNEQFF. The full variable domain, rest sourced from reference TRBV5-1 and TRBJ2-1, is KAGVTQTPRYLIKTRGQQVTLSCSPISGHRSVSWYQQTPGQGLQFLFEYFSETQRNKGNFPGRFSGRQFSNSRSEMNVSTLELGDSALYLCASSRTSGGQNYNEQFFGPGTRLTVL.

V and J are TRBV2 and TRBJ2-5; 8 positions match TRBD1. The CDR3 loop spans 13 amino acids. J gave up 2 bases and V 9 bases, and 5 bases lay outside the gene matches. Germline lookup yields CDR1 SNHLY and CDR2 FYNNEI. The CDR3 DNA reads as TGTGCCAGTCACGGGACAGGACAAGAGACCCAGTACTTC. Translated: CASHGTGQETQYF.

The chain recombines TRBV12-5 with TRBJ2-7, with a possible D match to TRBD2 (5 bases). Deletions cut 1 base from V and 0 bases from J, with 13 bases between. The germline V gene encodes CDR1 LGHNT and CDR2 FRNRAP. This CDR3 comprises 16 residues. The CDR3, as DNA: TGTGCTAGTGGTTTGGGACCCCGGGGTAGCTCCTACGAGCAGTACTTC. Amino acids: CASGLGPRGSSYEQYF.

A few counts support this clone. The chain has TRBV4-1 and TRBJ1-6; D gene unclear. The V and J ends lost 4 bases and 2 bases respectively, with 9 bases between them. Germline V gives CDR1 MGHRA, CDR2 YSYEKL. The CDR3 contains 15 residues. CDR3 DNA: TGCGCCAGCAGCCCTAGTTTAGCCTATAATTCACCCCTCCACTTT. It is translated as CASSPSLAYNSPLHF.

The rearrangement joins TRBV6-6 to TRBJ1-5, with D perhaps matching TRBD1 (6 bases). The CDR3 has 16 residues. The germline V gene encodes CDR1 MNHNY and CDR2 SVGAGI (reference sequence). Trimming cost V 2 bases and J 3 bases, with 14 bases left between them. The CDR3 region has the DNA TGTGCCAGCAGTTACGGAGGGGGGGGGCACAATCAGCCCCAGCATTTT. Protein product: CASSYGGGGHNQPQHF.

The chain uses TRBV13 and TRBJ1-3; D not resolved. V was clipped by 4 bases and J by 2 bases, with 6 bases between them. The CDR3 has 13 residues. The germline V gene has CDR1 PRHDT and CDR2 FYEKMQ (reference sequence). The CDR3 sequence is CASSSLTGNTIYF. The CDR3 DNA reads TGTGCCAGCAGCTCATTAACTGGAAACACCATATATTTT.

This clone has just a few counts. The chain has TRBV19 and TRBJ2-7; maybe TRBD1 (6 bases). With 8 bases removed from V and 3 bases from J, the gap between germline ends came to 14 bases. The germline V gene has CDR1 LNHDA and CDR2 SQIVND (reference sequence). The CDR3 contains 13 residues. In nucleotides, the CDR3 is TGTGCCAGTTCACCGGGACAAATCTACGAGCAGTACTTC. Its protein is CASSPGQIYEQYF.

The chain uses TRBV19 and TRBJ1-1, with no clear D. The V gene's germline CDR1 is LNHDA and CDR2 SQIVND (reference sequence). V was shortened by 3 bases and J by 1 base, with 9 bases between the two germline ends. The CDR3 runs 14 residues. This CDR3 is CASSMRARNTEAFF. The CDR3, as DNA: TGTGCCAGTAGTATGAGGGCAAGGAACACTGAAGCTTTCTTT.

V and J are TRBV7-8 and TRBJ1-5; D is perhaps TRBD1 (6 bases). Germline lookup yields CDR1 SGHVS and CDR2 FQNEAQ. This CDR3 has 14 residues. V lost 4 bases, J lost 3 bases, and 10 bases lay in between. CDR3 loop: CASSSGQHNQPQHF. As DNA, the CDR3 is TGTGCCAGCAGCTCCGGACAGCACAATCAGCCCCAGCATTTT.

The genes are TRBV9 and TRBJ1-2; D uncertain. Germline CDR1 is SGDLS and CDR2 is YYNGEE. The CDR3 extends over 14 amino acids. The V end lost 0 bases, the J end lost 8 bases, and 14 bases lay between the germline ends. CDR3 region: CASSVAYRSVGYTF. The CDR3 nucleotides are TGTGCCAGCAGCGTAGCGTACAGATCAGTAGGCTACACCTTC.

The V call is TRBV2, the J call TRBJ1-1; D might be TRBD1 (5 bases). The ends were cut back, 4 bases at V and 2 bases at J, with 11 bases in the middle. The CDR3 runs 14 residues. Germline V gene data show CDR1 as SNHLY and CDR2 as FYNNEI. CDR3 DNA: TGTGCCAGCAGTGTTCGGGGGGGAAACACTGAAGCTTTCTTT. Amino acid sequence: CASSVRGGNTEAFF.

This clone was seen more than once but under ten times. This chain joins TRBV29-1 and TRBJ1-3; 9 bases fit TRBD1. Unmatched junction bases numbered 3, after V lost 6 bases and J lost 0 bases. The CDR3 length is 14 residues. The germline CDR1 and CDR2 sequences are SQVTM and ANQGSEA. CDR3 in DNA: TGCAGCGTCTCACAGGGGGCCTCTGGAAACACCATATATTTT. Translation: CSVSQGASGNTIYF. Full variable domain (remainder filled in from reference TRBV29-1 and TRBJ1-3): SAVISQKPSRDICQRGTSLTIQCQVDSQVTMMFWYRQQPGQSLTLIATANQGSEATYESGFVIDKFPISRPNLTFSTLTVSNMSPEDSSIYLCSVSQGASGNTIYFGEGSWLTVV.

This chain uses TRBV5-1 with TRBJ1-4; 9 bases match TRBD1. Germline CDR1 reads SGHRS; CDR2 reads YFSETQ. The length of the CDR3 is 12 residues. With V trimmed by 5 bases and J by 7 bases, 0 bases remained unmatched. The CDR3 loop is CASRDRGEKLFF. The CDR3 DNA sequence: TGCGCCAGCAGGGACAGGGGTGAAAAACTGTTTTTT. Full variable domain (outside the CDR3, taken from reference TRBV5-1 and TRBJ1-4): KAGVTQTPRYLIKTRGQQVTLSCSPISGHRSVSWYQQTPGQGLQFLFEYFSETQRNKGNFPGRFSGRQFSNSRSEMNVSTLELGDSALYLCASRDRGEKLFFGSGTQLSVL.